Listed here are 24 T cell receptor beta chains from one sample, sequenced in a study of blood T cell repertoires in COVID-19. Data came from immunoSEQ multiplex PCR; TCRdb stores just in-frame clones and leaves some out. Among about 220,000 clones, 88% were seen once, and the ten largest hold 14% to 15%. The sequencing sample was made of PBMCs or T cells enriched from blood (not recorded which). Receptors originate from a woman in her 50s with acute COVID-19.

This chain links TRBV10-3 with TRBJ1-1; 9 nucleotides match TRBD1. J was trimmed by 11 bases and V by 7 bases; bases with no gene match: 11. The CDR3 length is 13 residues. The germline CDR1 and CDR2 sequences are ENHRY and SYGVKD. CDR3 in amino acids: CAITRTGEGSAFF. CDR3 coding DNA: TGTGCCATCACCCGGACAGGGGAGGGGTCGGCTTTCTTT.

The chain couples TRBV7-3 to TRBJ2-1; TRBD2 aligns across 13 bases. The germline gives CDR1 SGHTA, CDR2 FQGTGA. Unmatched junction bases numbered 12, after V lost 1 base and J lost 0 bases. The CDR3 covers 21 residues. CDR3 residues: CASSLSRRGLAGWNSYNEQFF. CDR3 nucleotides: TGTGCCAGCAGCTTAAGTCGGAGGGGACTAGCGGGATGGAACTCCTACAATGAGCAGTTCTTC.

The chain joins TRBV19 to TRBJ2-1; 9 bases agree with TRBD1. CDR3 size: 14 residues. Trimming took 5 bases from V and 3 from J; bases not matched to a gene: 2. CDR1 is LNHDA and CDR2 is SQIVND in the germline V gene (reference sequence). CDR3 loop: CASSGTGRYNEQFF. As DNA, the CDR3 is TGTGCCAGTAGTGGGACAGGGCGCTACAATGAGCAGTTCTTC.

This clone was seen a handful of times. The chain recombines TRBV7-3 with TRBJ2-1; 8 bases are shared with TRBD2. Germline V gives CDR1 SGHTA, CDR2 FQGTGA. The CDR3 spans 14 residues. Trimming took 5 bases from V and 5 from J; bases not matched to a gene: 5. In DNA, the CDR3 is TGTGCCAGCAGCCCCGGGACTAGTAACAATGAGCAGTTCTTC. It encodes CASSPGTSNNEQFF.

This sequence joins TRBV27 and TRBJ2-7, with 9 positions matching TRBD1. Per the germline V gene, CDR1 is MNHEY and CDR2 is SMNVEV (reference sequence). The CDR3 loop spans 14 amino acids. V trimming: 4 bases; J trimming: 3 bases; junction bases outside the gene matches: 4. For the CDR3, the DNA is TGTGCCAGCAGTTACGGGACAGGGCACTACGAGCAGTACTTC. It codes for CASSYGTGHYEQYF.

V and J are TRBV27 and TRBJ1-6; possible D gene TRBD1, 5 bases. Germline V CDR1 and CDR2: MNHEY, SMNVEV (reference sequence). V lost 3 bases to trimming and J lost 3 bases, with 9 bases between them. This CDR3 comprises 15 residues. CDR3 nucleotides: TGTGCCAGCAGTTTCCGGGGGAACTATAATTCACCCCTCCACTTT. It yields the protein CASSFRGNYNSPLHF.

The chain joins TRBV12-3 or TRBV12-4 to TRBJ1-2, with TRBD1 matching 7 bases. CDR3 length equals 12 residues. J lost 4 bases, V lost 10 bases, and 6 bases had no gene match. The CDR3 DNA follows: TGTGCCACCAAGACAGGGAGCTATGGCTACACCTTC. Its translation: CATKTGSYGYTF.

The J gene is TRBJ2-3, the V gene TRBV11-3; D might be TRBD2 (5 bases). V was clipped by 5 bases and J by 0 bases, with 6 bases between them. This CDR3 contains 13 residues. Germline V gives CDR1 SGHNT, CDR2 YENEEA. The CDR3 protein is CASSRGSTDTQYF. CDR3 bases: TGTGCCAGCAGCCGCGGGAGCACAGATACGCAGTATTTT.

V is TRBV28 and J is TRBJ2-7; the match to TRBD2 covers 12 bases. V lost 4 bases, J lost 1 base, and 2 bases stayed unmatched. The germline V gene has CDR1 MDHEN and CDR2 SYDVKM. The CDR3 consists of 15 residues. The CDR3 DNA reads TGTGCCAGCAGTTATGGGACTAGCGGGTCCTACGAGCAGTACTTC. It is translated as CASSYGTSGSYEQYF. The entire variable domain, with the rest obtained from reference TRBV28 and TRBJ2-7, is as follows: DVKVTQSSRYLVKRTGEKVFLECVQDMDHENMFWYRQDPGLGLRLIYFSYDVKMKEKGDIPEGYSVSREKKERFSLILESASTNQTSMYLCASSYGTSGSYEQYFGPGTRLTVT.

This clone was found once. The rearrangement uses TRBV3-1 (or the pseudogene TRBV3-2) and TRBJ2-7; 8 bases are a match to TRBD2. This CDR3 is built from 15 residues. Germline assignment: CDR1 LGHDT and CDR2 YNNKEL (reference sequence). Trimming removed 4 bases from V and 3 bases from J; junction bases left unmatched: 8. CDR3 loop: CASSLGLALIYEQYF. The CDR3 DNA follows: TGTGCCAGCAGCCTTGGACTAGCCCTTATCTACGAGCAGTACTTC.

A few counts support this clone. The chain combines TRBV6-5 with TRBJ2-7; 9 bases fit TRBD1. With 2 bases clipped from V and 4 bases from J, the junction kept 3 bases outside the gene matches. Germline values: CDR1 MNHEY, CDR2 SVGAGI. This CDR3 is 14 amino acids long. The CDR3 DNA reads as TGTGCCAGCAGTTACGATGACAGGGGGTACGAGCAGTACTTC. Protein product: CASSYDDRGYEQYF.

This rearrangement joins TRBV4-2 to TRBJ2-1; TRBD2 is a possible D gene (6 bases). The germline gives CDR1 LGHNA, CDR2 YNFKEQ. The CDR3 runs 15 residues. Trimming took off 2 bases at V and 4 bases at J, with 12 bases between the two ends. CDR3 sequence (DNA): TGTGCCAGCAGCCAAACCGGGACTCCATACAATGAGCAGTTCTTC. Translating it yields CASSQTGTPYNEQFF.

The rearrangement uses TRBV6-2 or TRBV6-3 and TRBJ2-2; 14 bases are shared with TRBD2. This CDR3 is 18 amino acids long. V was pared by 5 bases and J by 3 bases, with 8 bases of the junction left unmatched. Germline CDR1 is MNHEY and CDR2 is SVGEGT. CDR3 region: CASSTGLAGDRDTGELFF. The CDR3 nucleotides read TGTGCCAGCAGTACGGGACTAGCGGGAGATCGAGACACCGGGGAGCTGTTTTTT.

CDR3 protein: CSAQLEGQANSYEQYF. CDR3 DNA: TGCAGCGCTCAGTTAGAGGGACAGGCTAACTCCTACGAGCAGTACTTC. The chain uses TRBV29-1 and TRBJ2-7; 8 nucleotides align to TRBD1. J lost 0 bases, V lost 7 bases, and 14 bases had no gene match. The CDR3 covers 16 residues. CDR1 and CDR2 (germline): SQVTM, ANQGSEA.

As DNA, the CDR3 is TGTGCCAGTAGTCCCGGGACTAGCGGGCCCTGGGCCGGCACCGGGGAGCTGTTTTTT. Amino acids: CASSPGTSGPWAGTGELFF. V usage is TRBV19 and J usage is TRBJ2-2; 12 positions agree with TRBD2. V trimming: 5 bases; J trimming: 4 bases; junction bases outside the gene matches: 14. In germline, CDR1 is LNHDA, CDR2 SQIVND (reference sequence). The CDR3 is 19 residues long.

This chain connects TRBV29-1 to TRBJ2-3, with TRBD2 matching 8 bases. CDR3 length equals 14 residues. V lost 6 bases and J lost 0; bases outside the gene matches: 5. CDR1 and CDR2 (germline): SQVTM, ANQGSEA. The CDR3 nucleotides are TGCAGCGTCCCGGCGGGGGGCAGCACAGATACGCAGTATTTT. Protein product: CSVPAGGSTDTQYF.

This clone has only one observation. This CDR3 reads CASSRQVREKLFF. For the CDR3, the DNA is TGTGCCAGCAGCAGACAGGTGCGGGAAAAACTGTTTTTT. This rearrangement joins TRBV12-3 or TRBV12-4 to TRBJ1-4, with D tentatively TRBD1 (6 bases). V dropped 6 bases and J dropped 8 bases, with 13 bases sitting between them. The CDR3 covers 13 residues.

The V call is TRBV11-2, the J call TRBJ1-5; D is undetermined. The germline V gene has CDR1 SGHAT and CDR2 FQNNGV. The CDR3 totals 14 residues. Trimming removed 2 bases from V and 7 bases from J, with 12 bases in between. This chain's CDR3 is CASSLSGREQPQHF. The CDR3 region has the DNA TGTGCCAGCAGCTTAAGTGGTCGGGAACAGCCCCAGCATTTT.

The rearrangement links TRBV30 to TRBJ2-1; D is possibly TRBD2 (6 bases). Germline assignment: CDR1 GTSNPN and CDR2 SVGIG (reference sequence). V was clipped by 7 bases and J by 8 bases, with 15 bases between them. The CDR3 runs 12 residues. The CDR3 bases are TGTGCCTACGCCCCGGGAGAACATGAGCAGTTCTTC. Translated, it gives CAYAPGEHEQFF.

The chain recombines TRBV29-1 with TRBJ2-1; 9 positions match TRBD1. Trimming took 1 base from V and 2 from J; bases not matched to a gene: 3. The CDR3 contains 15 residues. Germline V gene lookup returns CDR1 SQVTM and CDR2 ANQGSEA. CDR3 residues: CSVEGRTGAYNEQFF. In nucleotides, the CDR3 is TGCAGCGTTGAAGGCCGGACAGGGGCCTACAATGAGCAGTTCTTC.

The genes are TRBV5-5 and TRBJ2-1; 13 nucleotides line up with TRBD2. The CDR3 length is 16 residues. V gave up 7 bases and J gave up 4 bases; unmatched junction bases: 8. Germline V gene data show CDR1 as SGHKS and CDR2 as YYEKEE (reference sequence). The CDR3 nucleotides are TGTGCCAGCGTACCACTAGCGGGAGGGCTATACAATGAGCAGTTCTTC. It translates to CASVPLAGGLYNEQFF.

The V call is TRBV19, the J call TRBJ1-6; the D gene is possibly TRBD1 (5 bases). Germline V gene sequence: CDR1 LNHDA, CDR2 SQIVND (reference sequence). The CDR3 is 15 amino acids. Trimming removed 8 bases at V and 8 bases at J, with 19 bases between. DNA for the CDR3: TGTGCCAGTGGAACCGTGACATCCAGGGATTCACCCCTCCACTTT. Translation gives CASGTVTSRDSPLHF. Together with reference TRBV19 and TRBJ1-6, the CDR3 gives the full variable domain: DGGITQSPKYLFRKEGQNVTLSCEQNLNHDAMYWYRQDPGQGLRLIYYSQIVNDFQKGDIAEGYSVSREKKESFPLTVTSAQKNPTAFYLCASGTVTSRDSPLHFGNGTRLTVT.

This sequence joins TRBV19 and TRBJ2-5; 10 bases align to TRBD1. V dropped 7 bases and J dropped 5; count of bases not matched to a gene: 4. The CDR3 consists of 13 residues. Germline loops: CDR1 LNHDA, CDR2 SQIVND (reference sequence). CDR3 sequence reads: CASTRTGGETQYF. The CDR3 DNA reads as TGTGCCAGTACCAGGACAGGGGGGGAGACCCAGTACTTC.

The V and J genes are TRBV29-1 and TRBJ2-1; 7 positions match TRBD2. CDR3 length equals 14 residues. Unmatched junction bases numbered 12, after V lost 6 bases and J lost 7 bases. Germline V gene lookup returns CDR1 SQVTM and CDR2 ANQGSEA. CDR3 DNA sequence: TGCAGCGTCGGCTCGATTTGGGGGGGTAATGAGCAGTTCTTC. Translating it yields CSVGSIWGGNEQFF.